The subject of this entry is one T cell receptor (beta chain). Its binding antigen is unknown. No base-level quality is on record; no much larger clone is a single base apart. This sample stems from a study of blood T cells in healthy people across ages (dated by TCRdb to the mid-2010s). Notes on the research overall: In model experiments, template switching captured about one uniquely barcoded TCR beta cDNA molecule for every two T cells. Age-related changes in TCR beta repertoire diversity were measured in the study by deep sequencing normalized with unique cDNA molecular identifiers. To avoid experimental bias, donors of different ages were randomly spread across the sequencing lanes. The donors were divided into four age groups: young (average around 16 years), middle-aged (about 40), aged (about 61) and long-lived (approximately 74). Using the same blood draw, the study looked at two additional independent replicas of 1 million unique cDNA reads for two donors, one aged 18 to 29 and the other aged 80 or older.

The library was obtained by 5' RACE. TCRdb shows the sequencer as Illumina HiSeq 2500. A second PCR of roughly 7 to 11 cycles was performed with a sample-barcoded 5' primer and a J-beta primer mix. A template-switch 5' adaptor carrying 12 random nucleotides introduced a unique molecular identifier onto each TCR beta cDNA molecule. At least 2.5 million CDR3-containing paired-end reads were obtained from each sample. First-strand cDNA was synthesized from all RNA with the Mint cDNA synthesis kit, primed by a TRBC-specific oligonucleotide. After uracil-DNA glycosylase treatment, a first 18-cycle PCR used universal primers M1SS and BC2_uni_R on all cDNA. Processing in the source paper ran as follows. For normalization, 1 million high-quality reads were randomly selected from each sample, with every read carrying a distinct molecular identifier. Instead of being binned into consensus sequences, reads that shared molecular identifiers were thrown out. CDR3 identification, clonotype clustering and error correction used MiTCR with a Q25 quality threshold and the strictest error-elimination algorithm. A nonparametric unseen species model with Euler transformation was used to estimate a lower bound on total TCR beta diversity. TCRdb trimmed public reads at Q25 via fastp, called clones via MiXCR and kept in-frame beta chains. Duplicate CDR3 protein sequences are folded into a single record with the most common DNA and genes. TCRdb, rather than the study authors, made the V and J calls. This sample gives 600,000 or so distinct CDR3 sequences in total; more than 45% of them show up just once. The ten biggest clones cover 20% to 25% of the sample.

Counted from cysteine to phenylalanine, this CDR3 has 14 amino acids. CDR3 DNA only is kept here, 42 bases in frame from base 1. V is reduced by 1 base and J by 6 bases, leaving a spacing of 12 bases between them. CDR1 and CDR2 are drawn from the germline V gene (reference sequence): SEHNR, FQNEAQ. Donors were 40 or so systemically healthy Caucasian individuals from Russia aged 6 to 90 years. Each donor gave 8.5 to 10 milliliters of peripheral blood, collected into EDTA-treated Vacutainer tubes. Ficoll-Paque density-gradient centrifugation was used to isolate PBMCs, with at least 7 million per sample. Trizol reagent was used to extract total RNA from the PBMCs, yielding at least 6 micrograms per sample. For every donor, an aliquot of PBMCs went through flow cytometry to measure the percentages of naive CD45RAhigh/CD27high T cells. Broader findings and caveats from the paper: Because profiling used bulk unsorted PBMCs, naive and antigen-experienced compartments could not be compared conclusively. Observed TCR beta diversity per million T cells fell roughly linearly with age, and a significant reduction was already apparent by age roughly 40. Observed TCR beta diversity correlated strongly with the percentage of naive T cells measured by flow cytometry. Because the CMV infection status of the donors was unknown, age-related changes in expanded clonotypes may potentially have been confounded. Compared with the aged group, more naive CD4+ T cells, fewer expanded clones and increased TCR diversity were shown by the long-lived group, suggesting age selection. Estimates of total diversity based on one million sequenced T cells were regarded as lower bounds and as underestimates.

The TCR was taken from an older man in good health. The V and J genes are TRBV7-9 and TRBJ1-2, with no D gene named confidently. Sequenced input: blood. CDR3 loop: CASSLVPDTNGYTF. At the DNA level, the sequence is TGTGCCAGCAGCTTAGTCCCAGACACAAATGGCTACACCTTC. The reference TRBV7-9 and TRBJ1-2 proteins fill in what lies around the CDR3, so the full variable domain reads DTGVSQNPRHKITKRGQNVTFRCDPISEHNRLYWYRQTLGQGPEFLTYFQNEAQLEKSRLLSDRFSAERPKGSFSTLEIQRTEQGDSAMYLCASSLVPDTNGYTFGSGTRLTVV.